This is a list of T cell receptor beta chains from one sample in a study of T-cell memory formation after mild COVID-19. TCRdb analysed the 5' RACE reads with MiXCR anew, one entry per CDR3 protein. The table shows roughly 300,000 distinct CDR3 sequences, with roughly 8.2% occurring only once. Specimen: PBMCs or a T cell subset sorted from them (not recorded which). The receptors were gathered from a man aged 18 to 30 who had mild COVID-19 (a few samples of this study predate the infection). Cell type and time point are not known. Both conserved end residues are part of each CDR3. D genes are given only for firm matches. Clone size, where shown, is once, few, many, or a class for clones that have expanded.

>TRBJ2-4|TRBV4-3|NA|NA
CASSQGTGRTKNIQYF
TGCGCCAGCAGCCAAGGCACAGGGAGGACCAAAAACATTCAGTACTTC
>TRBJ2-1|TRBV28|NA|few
CASSLGQGHNEQFF
TGTGCCAGCAGTCTAGGGCAGGGGCACAATGAGCAGTTCTTC
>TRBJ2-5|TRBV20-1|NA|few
CSARRPVQETQYF
TGCAGTGCCCGACGGCCTGTTCAAGAGACCCAGTACTTC
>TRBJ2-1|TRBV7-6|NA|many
CASSLERAGAYNEQFF
TGTGCCAGCAGCTTAGAGAGGGCGGGGGCGTACAATGAGCAGTTCTTC
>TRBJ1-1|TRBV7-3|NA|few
CASSLSGRPNTEAFF
TGTGCCAGCAGCTTGTCGGGGCGGCCGAACACTGAAGCTTTCTTT
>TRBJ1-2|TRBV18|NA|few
CASSPTGGELYGYTF
TGTGCCAGCTCACCAACGGGGGGCGAGCTCTATGGCTACACCTTC
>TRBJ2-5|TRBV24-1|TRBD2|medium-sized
CATSDRAGGPKETQYF
TGTGCCACCAGTGATCGTGCGGGGGGCCCGAAAGAGACCCAGTACTTC
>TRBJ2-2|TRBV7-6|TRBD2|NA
CASSLGPSGGTGELFF
TGTGCCAGCAGCTTAGGGCCTAGCGGGGGCACCGGGGAGCTGTTTTTT
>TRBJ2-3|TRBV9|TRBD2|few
CASSVALQRGVTDTQYF
TGTGCCAGCAGCGTCGCCCTGCAGCGGGGGGTCACAGATACGCAGTATTTT
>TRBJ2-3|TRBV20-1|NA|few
CSASQGGDTQYF
TGCAGTGCTAGCCAGGGGGGAGATACGCAGTATTTT
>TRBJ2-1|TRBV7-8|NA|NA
CASSLARVGGPRNEQFF
TGTGCCAGCAGCTTAGCCCGGGTCGGGGGACCTCGGAATGAGCAGTTCTTC
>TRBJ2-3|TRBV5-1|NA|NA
CASSMTRARTDTQYF
TGCGCCAGCAGCATGACCCGGGCCAGAACAGATACGCAGTATTTT
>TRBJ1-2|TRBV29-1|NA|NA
CSGQSSYGYTF
TGCAGCGGACAGTCGTCCTATGGCTACACCTTC
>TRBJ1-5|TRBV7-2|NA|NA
CASRRGNSNQPQHF
TGTGCCAGCAGGAGGGGAAATAGCAATCAGCCCCAGCATTTT
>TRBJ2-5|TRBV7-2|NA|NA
CASSPTTLETQYF
TGTGCCAGCAGTCCTACCACCTTAGAGACCCAGTACTTC
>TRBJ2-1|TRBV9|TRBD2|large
CASSPGGVGGGYNEQFF
TGTGCCAGCAGCCCCGGAGGAGTCGGCGGGGGGTACAATGAGCAGTTCTTC
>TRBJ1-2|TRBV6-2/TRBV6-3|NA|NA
CASMPTGNYGYTF
TGTGCCAGCATGCCTACAGGGAACTATGGCTACACCTTC
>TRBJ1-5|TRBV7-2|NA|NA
CASSQRAGNQPQHF
TGTGCCAGCAGCCAGCGGGCAGGCAATCAGCCCCAGCATTTT
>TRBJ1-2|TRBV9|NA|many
CASSVAATENYGYTF
TGTGCCAGCAGCGTAGCTGCGACGGAGAACTATGGCTACACCTTC
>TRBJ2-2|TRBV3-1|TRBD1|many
CASSQDHRTGGTGELFF
TGTGCCAGCAGCCAAGATCATAGGACAGGGGGCACCGGGGAGCTGTTTTTT
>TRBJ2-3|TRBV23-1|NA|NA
CASSQCPGDCTDTQYF
TGCGCCAGCAGTCAATGCCCGGGGGATTGCACAGATACGCAGTATTTT
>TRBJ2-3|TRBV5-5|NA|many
CASSSPSADTQYF
TGTGCCAGCAGTTCACCCTCGGCAGATACGCAGTATTTT
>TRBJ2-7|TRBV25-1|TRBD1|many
CASSEGNRGVYEQYF
TGTGCCAGCAGTGAAGGTAACAGGGGGGTGTACGAGCAGTACTTC
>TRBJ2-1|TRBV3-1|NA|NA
CASSRSSLSYNEQFF
TGTGCCAGCAGCCGATCCAGCCTCTCCTACAATGAGCAGTTCTTC
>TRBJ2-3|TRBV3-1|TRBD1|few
CASSQHRGNTQYF
TGTGCCAGCAGCCAACACAGGGGGAATACGCAGTATTTT
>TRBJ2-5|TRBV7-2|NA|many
CASIKSGEETQYF
TGTGCCAGCATCAAGAGCGGTGAAGAGACCCAGTACTTC
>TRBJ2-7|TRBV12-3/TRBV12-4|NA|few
CASSFGLTSYEQYF
TGTGCCAGCAGTTTCGGACTTACCTCCTACGAGCAGTACTTC
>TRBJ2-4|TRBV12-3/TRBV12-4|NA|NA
CASTLMGIQYF
TGTGCCAGCACTTTAATGGGCATTCAGTACTTC
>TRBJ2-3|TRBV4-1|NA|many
CASSQGARDTDTQYF
TGCGCCAGCAGCCAGGGGGCCAGGGATACAGATACGCAGTATTTT
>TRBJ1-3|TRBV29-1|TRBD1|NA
CSVGQANTIYF
TGCAGCGTCGGACAGGCAAACACCATATATTTT
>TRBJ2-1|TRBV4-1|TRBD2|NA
CASSQVSGGPYNEQFF
TGCGCCAGCAGCCAAGTTAGCGGGGGGCCCTACAATGAGCAGTTCTTC
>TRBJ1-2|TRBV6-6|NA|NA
CASSFEGYTF
TGTGCCAGCAGCTTTGAGGGCTACACCTTC
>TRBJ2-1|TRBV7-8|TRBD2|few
CASSLGYGGAYNEQFF
TGTGCCAGCAGCTTAGGATACGGGGGGGCGTACAATGAGCAGTTCTTC
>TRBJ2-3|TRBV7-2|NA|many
CASSPTGGTDTQYF
TGTGCCAGCAGCCCCACGGGGGGCACAGATACGCAGTATTTT
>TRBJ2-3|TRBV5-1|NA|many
CASSLGGSTDTQYF
TGTGCCAGCAGCTTGGGCGGAAGCACAGATACGCAGTATTTT
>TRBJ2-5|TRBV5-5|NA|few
CASSYTQETQYF
TGTGCCAGCAGCTACACCCAAGAGACCCAGTACTTC
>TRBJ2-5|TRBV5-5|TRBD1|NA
CASDGDRAAETQYF
TGTGCCAGCGACGGGGACAGGGCGGCAGAGACCCAGTACTTC
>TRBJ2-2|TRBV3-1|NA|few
CASSRGEANTGELFF
TGTGCCAGCAGCCGGGGTGAGGCGAACACCGGGGAGCTGTTTTTT
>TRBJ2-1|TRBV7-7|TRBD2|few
CASSLEASGGSEQFF
TGTGCTAGCAGCTTAGAGGCTAGCGGGGGGAGTGAGCAGTTCTTC